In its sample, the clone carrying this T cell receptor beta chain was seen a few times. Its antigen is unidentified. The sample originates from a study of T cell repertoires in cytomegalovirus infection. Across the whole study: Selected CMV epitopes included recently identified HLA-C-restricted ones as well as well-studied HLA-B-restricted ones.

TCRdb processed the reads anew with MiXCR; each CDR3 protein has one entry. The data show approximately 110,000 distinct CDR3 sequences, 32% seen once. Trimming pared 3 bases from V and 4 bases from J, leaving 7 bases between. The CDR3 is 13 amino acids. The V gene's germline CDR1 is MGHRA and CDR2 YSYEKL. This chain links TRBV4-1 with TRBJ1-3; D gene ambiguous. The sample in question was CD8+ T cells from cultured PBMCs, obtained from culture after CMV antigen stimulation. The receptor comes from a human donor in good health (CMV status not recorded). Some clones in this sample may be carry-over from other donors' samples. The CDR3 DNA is TGCGCCAGCAGCCAGTCTTTAGGAAACACCATATATTTT. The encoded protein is CASSQSLGNTIYF.